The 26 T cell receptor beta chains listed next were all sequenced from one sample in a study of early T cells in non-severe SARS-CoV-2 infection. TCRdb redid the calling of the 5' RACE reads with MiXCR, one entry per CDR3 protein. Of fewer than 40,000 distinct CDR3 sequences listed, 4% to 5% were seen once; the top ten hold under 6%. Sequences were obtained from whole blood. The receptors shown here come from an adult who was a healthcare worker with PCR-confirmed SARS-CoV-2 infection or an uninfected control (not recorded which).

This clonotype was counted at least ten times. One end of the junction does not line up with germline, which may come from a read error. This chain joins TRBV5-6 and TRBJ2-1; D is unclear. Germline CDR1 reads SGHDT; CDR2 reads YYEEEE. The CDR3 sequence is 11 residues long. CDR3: CASSSYYEQFF. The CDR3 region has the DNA TGTGCCAGCAGCTCCTACTATGAGCAGTTCTTC.

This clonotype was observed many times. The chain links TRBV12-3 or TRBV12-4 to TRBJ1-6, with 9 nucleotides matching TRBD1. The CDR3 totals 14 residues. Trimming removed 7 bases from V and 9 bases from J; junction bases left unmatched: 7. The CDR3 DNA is TGTGCCAGCACACTGACAGGGGGGAGTTCACCCCTCCACTTT. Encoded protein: CASTLTGGSSPLHF.

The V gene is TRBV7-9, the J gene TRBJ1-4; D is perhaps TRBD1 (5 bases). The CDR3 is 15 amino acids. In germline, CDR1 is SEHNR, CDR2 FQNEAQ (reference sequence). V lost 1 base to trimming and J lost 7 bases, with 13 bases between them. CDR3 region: CASSLEGAAGEKLFF. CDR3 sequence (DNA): TGTGCCAGCAGCTTAGAAGGGGCCGCGGGTGAAAAACTGTTTTTT.

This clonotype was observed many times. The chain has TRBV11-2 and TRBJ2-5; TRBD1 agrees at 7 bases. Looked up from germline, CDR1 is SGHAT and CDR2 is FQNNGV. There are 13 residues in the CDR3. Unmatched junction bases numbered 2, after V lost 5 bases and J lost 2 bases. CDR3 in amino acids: CASSQGQQETQYF. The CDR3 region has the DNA TGTGCCAGCAGCCAGGGACAGCAAGAGACCCAGTACTTC.

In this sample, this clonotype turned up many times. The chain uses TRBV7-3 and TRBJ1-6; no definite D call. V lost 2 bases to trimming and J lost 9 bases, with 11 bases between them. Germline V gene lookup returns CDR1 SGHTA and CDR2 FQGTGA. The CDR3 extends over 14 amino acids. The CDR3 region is CASSLGPPFSPLHF. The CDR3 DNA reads TGTGCCAGCAGCTTAGGGCCCCCCTTTTCACCCCTCCACTTT.

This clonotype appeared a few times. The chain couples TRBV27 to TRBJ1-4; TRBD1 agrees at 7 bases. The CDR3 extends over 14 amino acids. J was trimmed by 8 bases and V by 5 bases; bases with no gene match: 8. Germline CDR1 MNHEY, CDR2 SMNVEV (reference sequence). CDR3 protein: CASSLDRRSEKLFF. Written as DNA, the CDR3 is TGTGCCAGCAGTCTGGACAGGAGGTCGGAAAAACTGTTTTTT.

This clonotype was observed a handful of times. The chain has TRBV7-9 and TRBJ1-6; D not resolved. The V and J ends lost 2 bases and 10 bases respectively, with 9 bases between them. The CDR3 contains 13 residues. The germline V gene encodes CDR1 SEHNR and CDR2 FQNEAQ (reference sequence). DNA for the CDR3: TGTGCCAGCAGCTTAACAGAAGGATCACCCCTCCACTTT. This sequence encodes CASSLTEGSPLHF.

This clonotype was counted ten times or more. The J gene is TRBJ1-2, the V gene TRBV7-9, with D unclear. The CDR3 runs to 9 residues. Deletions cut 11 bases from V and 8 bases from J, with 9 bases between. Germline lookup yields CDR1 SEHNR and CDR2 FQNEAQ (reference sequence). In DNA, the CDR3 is TGTGCCTCCCGTGAGGGCTACACCTTC. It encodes CASREGYTF.

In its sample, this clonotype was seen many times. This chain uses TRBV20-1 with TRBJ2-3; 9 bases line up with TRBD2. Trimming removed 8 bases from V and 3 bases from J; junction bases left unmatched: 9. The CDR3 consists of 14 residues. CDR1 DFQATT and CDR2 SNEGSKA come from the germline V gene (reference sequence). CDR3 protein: CSTSGGRGTDTQYF. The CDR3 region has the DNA TGCAGTACATCGGGCGGGAGGGGAACAGATACGCAGTATTTT.

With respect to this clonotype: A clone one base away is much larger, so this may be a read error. CDR3 region: CASSFAGDYEQYF. The CDR3 bases are TGTGCCAGCAGCTTCGCGGGCGACTACGAGCAGTACTTC. The chain joins TRBV7-6 to TRBJ2-7, with D possibly matching TRBD2 (5 bases). Trimming shortened V by 3 bases and J by 3 bases, and 9 bases separated the two germline ends. CDR1 and CDR2 (germline): SGHVS, FNYEAQ. CDR3 size: 13 residues.

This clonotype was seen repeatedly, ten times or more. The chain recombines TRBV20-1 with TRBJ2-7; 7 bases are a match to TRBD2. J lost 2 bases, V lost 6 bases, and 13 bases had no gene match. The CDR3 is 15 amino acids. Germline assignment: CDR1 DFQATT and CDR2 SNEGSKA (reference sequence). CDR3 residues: CSAPDFGGSPYEQYF. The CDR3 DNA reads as TGCAGTGCCCCTGACTTTGGCGGGAGCCCCTACGAGCAGTACTTC.

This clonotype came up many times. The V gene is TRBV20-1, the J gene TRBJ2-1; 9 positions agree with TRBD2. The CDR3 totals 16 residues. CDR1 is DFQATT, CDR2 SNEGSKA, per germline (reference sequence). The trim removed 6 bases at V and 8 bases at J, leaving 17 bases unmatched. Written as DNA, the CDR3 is TGCAGTGCCCAACGTCAACTTCTAGCGGGAAGGGATGAGCAGTTCTTC. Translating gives CSAQRQLLAGRDEQFF.

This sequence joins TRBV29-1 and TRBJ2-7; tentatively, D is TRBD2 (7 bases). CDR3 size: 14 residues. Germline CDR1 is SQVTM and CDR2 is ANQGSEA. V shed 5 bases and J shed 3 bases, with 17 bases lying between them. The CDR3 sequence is CSVQRGGGIYEQYF. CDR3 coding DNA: TGCAGCGTTCAGAGGGGGGGCGGAATCTACGAGCAGTACTTC.

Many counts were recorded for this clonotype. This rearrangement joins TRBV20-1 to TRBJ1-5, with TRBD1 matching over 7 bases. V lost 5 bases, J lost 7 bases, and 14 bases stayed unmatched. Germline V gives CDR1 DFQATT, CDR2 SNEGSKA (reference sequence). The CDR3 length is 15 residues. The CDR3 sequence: CSAEKGQRADQPQHF. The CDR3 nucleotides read TGCAGTGCTGAGAAGGGACAGCGGGCAGACCAGCCCCAGCATTTT.

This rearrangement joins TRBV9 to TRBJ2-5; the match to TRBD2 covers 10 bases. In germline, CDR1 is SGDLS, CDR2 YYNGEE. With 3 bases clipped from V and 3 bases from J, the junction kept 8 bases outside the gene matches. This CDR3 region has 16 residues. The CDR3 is CASSASAGGPEETQYF. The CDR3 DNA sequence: TGTGCCAGCAGCGCCTCAGCGGGAGGGCCCGAAGAGACCCAGTACTTC.

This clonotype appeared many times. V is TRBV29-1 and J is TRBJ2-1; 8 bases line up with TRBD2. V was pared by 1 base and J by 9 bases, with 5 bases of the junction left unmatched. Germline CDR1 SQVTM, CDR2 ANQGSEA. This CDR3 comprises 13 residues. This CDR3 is CSVEAGGHGEQFF. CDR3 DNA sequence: TGCAGCGTTGAAGCGGGGGGGCACGGTGAGCAGTTCTTC.

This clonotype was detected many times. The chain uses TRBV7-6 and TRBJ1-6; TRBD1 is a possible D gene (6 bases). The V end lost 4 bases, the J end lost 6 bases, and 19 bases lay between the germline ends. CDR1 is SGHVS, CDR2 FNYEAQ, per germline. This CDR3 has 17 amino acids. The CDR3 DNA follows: TGTGCCAGCAGCTGGGGCAGGGGTCGCTTTCTTAATTCACCCCTCCACTTT. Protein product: CASSWGRGRFLNSPLHF.

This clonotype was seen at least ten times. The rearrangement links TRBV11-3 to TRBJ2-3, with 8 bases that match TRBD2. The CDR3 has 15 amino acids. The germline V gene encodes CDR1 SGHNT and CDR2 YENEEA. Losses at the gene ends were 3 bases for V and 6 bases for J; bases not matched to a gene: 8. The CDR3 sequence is CASSLKRGGLDTQYF. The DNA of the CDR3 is TGTGCCAGCAGCTTGAAACGGGGGGGCCTGGATACGCAGTATTTT.

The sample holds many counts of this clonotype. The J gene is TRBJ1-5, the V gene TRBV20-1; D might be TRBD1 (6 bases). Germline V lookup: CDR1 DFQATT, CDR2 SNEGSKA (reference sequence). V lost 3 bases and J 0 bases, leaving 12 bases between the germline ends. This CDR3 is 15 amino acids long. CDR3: CSARSRGTSNQPQHF. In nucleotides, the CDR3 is TGCAGTGCTAGGTCTAGGGGGACTAGCAATCAGCCCCAGCATTTT.

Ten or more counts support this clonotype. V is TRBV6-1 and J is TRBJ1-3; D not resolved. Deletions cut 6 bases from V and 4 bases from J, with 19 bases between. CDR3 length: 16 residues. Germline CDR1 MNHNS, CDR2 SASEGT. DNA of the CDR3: TGTGCCAGCAGCGCACCAATGGGAGGTGAGGGAAACACCATATATTTT. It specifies CASSAPMGGEGNTIYF.

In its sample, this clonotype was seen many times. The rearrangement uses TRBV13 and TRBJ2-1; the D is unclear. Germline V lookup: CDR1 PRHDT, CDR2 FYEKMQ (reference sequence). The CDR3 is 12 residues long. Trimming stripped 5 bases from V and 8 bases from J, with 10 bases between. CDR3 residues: CASSPSWDEQFF. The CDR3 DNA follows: TGTGCCAGCAGCCCCTCCTGGGATGAGCAGTTCTTC. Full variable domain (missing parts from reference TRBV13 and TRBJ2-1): AAGVIQSPRHLIKEKRETATLKCYPIPRHDTVYWYQQGPGQDPQFLISFYEKMQSDKGSIPDRFSAQQFSDYHSELNMSSLELGDSALYFCASSPSWDEQFFGPGTRLTVL.

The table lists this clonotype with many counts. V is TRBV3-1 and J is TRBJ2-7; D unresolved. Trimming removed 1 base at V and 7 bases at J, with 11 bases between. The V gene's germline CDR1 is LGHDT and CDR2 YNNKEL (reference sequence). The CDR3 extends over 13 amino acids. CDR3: CASSQADRREQYF. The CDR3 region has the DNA TGTGCCAGCAGCCAAGCCGATCGGCGAGAGCAGTACTTC.

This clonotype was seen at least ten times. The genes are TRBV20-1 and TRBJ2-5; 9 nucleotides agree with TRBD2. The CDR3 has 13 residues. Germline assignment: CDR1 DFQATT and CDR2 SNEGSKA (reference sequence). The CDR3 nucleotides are TGCGGTTGTAGCGGGAGCCGATCGGAGACCCAGTACTTC. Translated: CGCSGSRSETQYF.

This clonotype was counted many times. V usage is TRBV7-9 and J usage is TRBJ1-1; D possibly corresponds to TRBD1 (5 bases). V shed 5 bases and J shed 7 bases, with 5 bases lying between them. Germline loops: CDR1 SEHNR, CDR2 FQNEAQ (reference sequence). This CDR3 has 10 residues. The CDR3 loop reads CASSGGEAFF. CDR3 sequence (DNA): TGTGCCAGCAGCGGGGGTGAAGCTTTCTTT. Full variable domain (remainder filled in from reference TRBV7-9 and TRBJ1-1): DTGVSQNPRHKITKRGQNVTFRCDPISEHNRLYWYRQTLGQGPEFLTYFQNEAQLEKSRLLSDRFSAERPKGSFSTLEIQRTEQGDSAMYLCASSGGEAFFGQGTRLTVV.

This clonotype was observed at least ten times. The DNA of the CDR3 is TGTGCCATCAGGGGACTAGCGGGAATGGATGAGCAGTTCTTC. This encodes CAIRGLAGMDEQFF. This chain joins TRBV10-3 and TRBJ2-1; 13 bases align to TRBD2. CDR1 is ENHRY, CDR2 SYGVKD, per germline. The CDR3 is 14 residues long. Unmatched junction bases numbered 4, after V lost 6 bases and J lost 8 bases.

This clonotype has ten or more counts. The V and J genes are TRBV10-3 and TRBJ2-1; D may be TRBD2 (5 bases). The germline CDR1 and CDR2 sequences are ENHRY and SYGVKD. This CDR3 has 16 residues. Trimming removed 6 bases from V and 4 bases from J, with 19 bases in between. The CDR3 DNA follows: TGTGCCATCAGGTCAAACAGTCAGAGAGGGTACAATGAGCAGTTCTTC. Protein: CAIRSNSQRGYNEQFF.